One sample yielded the 30 T cell receptor beta chains listed below, sequenced in a study of T-cell reconstitution after alpha-beta-depleted transplantation in children. Preparation of the TCRbeta library involved a method that used unique molecular identifiers. TCRdb called the PCR reads again in MiXCR, with one record for every CDR3 protein. Of about a million distinct CDR3 sequences listed, 25% to 35% were seen once; the top ten hold roughly 27%. The sample was PBMCs, mostly from graft donor cells, taken 360 days after TCRalphabeta/CD19-depleted stem cell transplant. Source of these receptors: a boy under two years old who had a stem cell transplant for SCID, so the T cells may come from the graft donor.

The chain recombines TRBV20-1 with TRBJ2-7, with 8 bases matching TRBD1. The CDR3 is 15 amino acids. Germline V gene data show CDR1 as DFQATT and CDR2 as SNEGSKA (reference sequence). V lost 3 bases, J lost 4 bases, and 11 bases stayed unmatched. CDR3 nucleotide sequence: TGCAGTGCTAGTAATATGGCAGGGGGCGGGTACGAGCAGTACTTC. This sequence encodes CSASNMAGGGYEQYF.

The CDR3 DNA is TGTGCCAGCAGTTTAAGGGATGGGTCGGAGCAGTACTTC. This translates into CASSLRDGSEQYF. The gene calls are TRBV12-3 or TRBV12-4 and TRBJ2-7, with D unclear. V gave up 2 bases and J gave up 7 bases, with 12 bases separating them. The CDR3 sequence is 13 residues long.

The gene calls are TRBV6-1 and TRBJ1-1, with no clear D. The CDR3 extends over 14 amino acids. The germline V gene has CDR1 MNHNS and CDR2 SASEGT. With 1 base removed from V and 3 bases from J, the gap between germline ends came to 9 bases. The CDR3, as DNA: TGTGCCAGCAGTGAAGTAGTTGTTTACACTGAAGCTTTCTTT. Amino acids: CASSEVVVYTEAFF.

V usage is TRBV20-1 and J usage is TRBJ1-1, with 9 bases lining up with TRBD1. V dropped 4 bases and J dropped 11; count of bases not matched to a gene: 8. This CDR3 comprises 12 residues. Looked up from germline, CDR1 is DFQATT and CDR2 is SNEGSKA (reference sequence). The CDR3: CSANRQGVKAFF. As DNA, the CDR3 is TGCAGTGCTAACAGACAGGGGGTAAAGGCTTTCTTT.

The J gene is TRBJ1-1, the V gene TRBV19; D remains unclear. Germline CDR1 LNHDA, CDR2 SQIVND (reference sequence). Trimming left V 7 bases short and J 0 bases short, with 15 bases between. CDR3 size: 15 residues. CDR3 region: CASIPGGNLNTEAFF. The CDR3 nucleotides are TGTGCCAGTATCCCCGGAGGGAACCTGAACACTGAAGCTTTCTTT.

This clonotype was counted only a few times. The chain has TRBV18 and TRBJ1-1, with D hard to call. Per the germline V gene, CDR1 is KGHSH and CDR2 is LQKENI. V was pared by 3 bases and J by 4 bases, with 21 bases between. The CDR3 contains 17 residues. CDR3 protein: CASSPVRTGRMGTEAFF. As DNA, the CDR3 is TGTGCCAGCTCACCCGTGAGAACTGGGCGGATGGGCACTGAAGCTTTCTTT.

The table lists this clonotype with a few counts. V and J are TRBV6-6 and TRBJ2-5; 7 bases are a match to TRBD2. The V and J ends lost 1 base and 5 bases, in that order; junction bases with no gene match: 1. CDR1 and CDR2 from the germline V gene are MNHNY and SVGAGI (reference sequence). The CDR3 extends over 13 amino acids. In DNA, the CDR3 is TGTGCCAGCAGTTACTGGGAGGGGGAGACCCAGTACTTC. As protein: CASSYWEGETQYF.

The V and J genes are TRBV5-1 and TRBJ1-1; D might be TRBD1 (6 bases). From germline, CDR1 is SGHRS and CDR2 YFSETQ. V shed 3 bases and J shed 1 base, with 10 bases lying between them. There are 14 residues in the CDR3. The CDR3 region has the DNA TGCGCCAGCAGCTCGAACAGGGAGAACACTGAAGCTTTCTTT. This gives the protein CASSSNRENTEAFF.

This clonotype was detected a few times. J is TRBJ2-7 and V is TRBV29-1; TRBD2 aligns across 7 bases. The CDR3 extends over 13 amino acids. The V gene end was trimmed by 5 bases and the J gene end by 4 bases; junction bases not matched to a gene: 8. Germline V gene lookup returns CDR1 SQVTM and CDR2 ANQGSEA. The DNA of the CDR3 is TGCAGCGTTTACGGGGAGGGAAATTACGAGCAGTACTTC. Protein: CSVYGEGNYEQYF.

This chain links TRBV5-1 with TRBJ1-1; weak D call: TRBD1 (5 bases). This CDR3 spans 17 amino acids. CDR1 and CDR2 (germline): SGHRS, YFSETQ. V was clipped by 2 bases and J by 0 bases, with 17 bases between them. The DNA for the CDR3 is TGCGCCAGCAGCTTTCGGCAGATCAGGGATTTGAACACTGAAGCTTTCTTT. Translating it yields CASSFRQIRDLNTEAFF.

The chain is built from TRBV4-1 and TRBJ2-2, with 7 bases matching TRBD2. Germline V CDR1 and CDR2: MGHRA, YSYEKL. This CDR3 region has 14 residues. Trimming took 4 bases from V and 3 from J; bases not matched to a gene: 2. The CDR3 nucleotides read TGCGCCAGCAGCCGGAGCGGGGACACCGGGGAGCTGTTTTTT. Translation: CASSRSGDTGELFF.

The V and J genes are TRBV5-1 and TRBJ2-3; 10 nucleotides line up with TRBD2. The junction had 5 bases not matched to a gene; V was cut back by 1 base and J by 3 bases. Germline CDR1 reads SGHRS; CDR2 reads YFSETQ. The CDR3 sequence is 16 residues long. The CDR3 sequence is CASSLISGGPTDTQYF. CDR3 nucleotides: TGCGCCAGCAGCTTGATTAGCGGGGGGCCGACAGATACGCAGTATTTT.

The V gene is TRBV5-1, the J gene TRBJ1-5; tentative D call: TRBD1 (5 bases). With 1 base removed from V and 0 bases from J, the gap between germline ends came to 8 bases. The CDR3 extends over 15 amino acids. CDR1 and CDR2 from the germline V gene are SGHRS and YFSETQ. The CDR3 nucleotides are TGCGCCAGCAGCTTGTGGGGCAGTAGCAATCAGCCCCAGCATTTT. Its protein product is CASSLWGSSNQPQHF.

The rearrangement links TRBV4-3 to TRBJ1-2; D may be TRBD1 (6 bases). Trimming removed 0 bases at V and 3 bases at J, with 17 bases between. Germline lookup yields CDR1 LGHNA and CDR2 YSLEER. This CDR3 contains 17 residues. The CDR3 DNA reads TGCGCCAGCAGCCAAGATCTGGTCAGGGGTCGGGACTATGGCTACACCTTC. Translating gives CASSQDLVRGRDYGYTF.

This chain joins TRBV11-2 and TRBJ1-2, with D perhaps matching TRBD1 (6 bases). The germline gives CDR1 SGHAT, CDR2 FQNNGV. V was cut by 6 bases and J by 4 bases, with 15 bases left in between. CDR3 length: 14 amino acids. This CDR3 reads CASRGLGGAYGYTF. CDR3 in DNA: TGTGCCAGCAGAGGGTTGGGGGGGGCCTATGGCTACACCTTC.

The chain links TRBV12-3 or TRBV12-4 to TRBJ2-7, with unresolved D. CDR3 size: 12 residues. The V and J ends lost 4 bases and 5 bases respectively, with 9 bases between them. CDR3 protein: CASSSGSDEQYF. CDR3 DNA sequence: TGTGCCAGCAGTTCAGGCTCTGACGAGCAGTACTTC.

This chain joins TRBV18 and TRBJ2-7, with 12 positions matching TRBD1. This CDR3 has 20 amino acids. Germline V gives CDR1 KGHSH, CDR2 LQKENI. J gave up 3 bases and V 4 bases, and 19 bases lay outside the gene matches. CDR3 protein: CASSRNGTGGLRLIFYEQYF. Here the CDR3 DNA reads TGTGCCAGCTCACGCAACGGGACAGGGGGCTTGAGGCTTATTTTCTACGAGCAGTACTTC.

The chain has TRBV20-1 and TRBJ2-3, with a possible D match to TRBD1 (7 bases). Germline V gene data show CDR1 as DFQATT and CDR2 as SNEGSKA (reference sequence). The germline V and J ends were trimmed by 1 base and 2 bases, with 13 bases remaining between them. This CDR3 comprises 15 residues. CDR3 nucleotides: TGCAGTGCTAGAGGGACAGGAGGGCCCACAGATACGCAGTATTTT. Residues: CSARGTGGPTDTQYF.

The V and J genes are TRBV4-1 and TRBJ1-4; TRBD1 matches 9 bases. The CDR3 length is 16 residues. Germline CDR1 and CDR2: MGHRA and YSYEKL. J lost 8 bases, V lost 4 bases, and 11 bases had no gene match. For the CDR3, the DNA is TGCGCCAGCAGCCGACAGGGACAGGGCCGAGGGGAAAAACTGTTTTTT. It is translated as CASSRQGQGRGEKLFF.

The chain uses TRBV12-3 or TRBV12-4 and TRBJ2-7, with D uncertain. With 3 bases removed from V and 1 base from J, the gap between germline ends came to 10 bases. This CDR3 has 14 residues. Written as DNA, the CDR3 is TGTGCCAGCAGTTTTTCTCCCCTTTCCTACGAGCAGTACTTC. Translation: CASSFSPLSYEQYF.

In this sample, this clonotype turned up a few times. V is TRBV12-3 or TRBV12-4 and J is TRBJ2-3, with a weak D call TRBD2 (6 bases). V lost 6 bases and J 12 bases, leaving 25 bases between the germline ends. CDR3 length: 15 residues. Here the CDR3 reads CASRPGLKTTYSQYF. The CDR3 DNA reads TGTGCCAGCAGACCGGGACTGAAAACCACCTACTCTCAGTATTTT.

The chain has TRBV11-2 and TRBJ2-1; either TRBD1 or TRBD2 may fit D (6 bases each). The CDR3 has 15 amino acids. The germline V and J ends were trimmed by 8 bases and 7 bases, with 21 bases remaining between them. Germline V gene data show CDR1 as SGHAT and CDR2 as FQNNGV. DNA of the CDR3: TGTGCCAGCTACCGGTGGGGGGCCCCTACGAATGAGCAGTTCTTC. This gives the protein CASYRWGAPTNEQFF. The full variable domain, rest sourced from reference TRBV11-2 and TRBJ2-1, is EAGVAQSPRYKIIEKRQSVAFWCNPISGHATLYWYQQILGQGPKLLIQFQNNGVVDDSQLPKDRFSAERLKGVDSTLKIQPAKLEDSAVYLCASYRWGAPTNEQFFGPGTRLTVL.

This clonotype was observed a single time. The chain employs TRBV28 and TRBJ2-1, with D possibly TRBD1 on 6 matching bases. Germline CDR1 reads MDHEN; CDR2 reads SYDVKM. V dropped 3 bases and J dropped 9 bases, with 15 bases sitting between them. The CDR3 covers 14 residues. The DNA of the CDR3 is TGTGCCAGCAGTTTCGCGAAGGGGGTCCGTGAGCAGTTCTTC. Amino acids: CASSFAKGVREQFF.

This clonotype was counted only a few times. The chain carries TRBV4-1 and TRBJ1-3; no clear D gene. This CDR3 is built from 14 residues. V lost 0 bases, J lost 2 bases, and 5 bases lay in between. Germline V gene lookup returns CDR1 MGHRA and CDR2 YSYEKL. The CDR3 bases are TGCGCCAGCAGCCAAGAGGGGACTGGAAACACCATATATTTT. It codes for CASSQEGTGNTIYF.

This clonotype appeared a few times. This chain connects TRBV29-1 to TRBJ2-3; possibly TRBD1 for D (6 bases). CDR3 size: 12 residues. Germline V gene data show CDR1 as SQVTM and CDR2 as ANQGSEA. V was shortened by 7 bases and J by 9 bases, with 17 bases between the two germline ends. As DNA, the CDR3 is TGCAGCGCGCTCCCTACAGGGAAAACGCAGTATTTT. It is translated as CSALPTGKTQYF.

The CDR3 DNA sequence: TGTGCCAGCTCACCACCCAACGGGGGGGTCACAGATACGCAGTATTTT. Amino acid sequence: CASSPPNGGVTDTQYF. The V gene is TRBV18, the J gene TRBJ2-3; TRBD2 agrees at 8 bases. CDR1 is KGHSH and CDR2 is LQKENI in the germline V gene. The junction had 4 bases not matched to a gene; V was cut back by 0 bases and J by 2 bases. The CDR3 has 16 amino acids.

Only a few counts were recorded for this clonotype. The chain links TRBV9 to TRBJ2-1; D gene ambiguous. V gave up 0 bases and J gave up 2 bases, with 9 bases separating them. The germline CDR1 and CDR2 sequences are SGDLS and YYNGEE. This CDR3 is built from 15 residues. CDR3 sequence: CASSVEGQTYNEQFF. Written as DNA, the CDR3 is TGTGCCAGCAGCGTAGAAGGTCAAACCTACAATGAGCAGTTCTTC.

This clonotype was recorded at least ten times. V and J are TRBV4-1 and TRBJ2-5; D may match TRBD1 or TRBD2 (6 bases each). The CDR3 runs to 17 residues. The V end was cut by 1 base, the J end by 3 bases, with 18 bases between. Looked up from germline, CDR1 is MGHRA and CDR2 is YSYEKL. The CDR3 protein is CASSQGVVVGGKETQYF. CDR3 DNA sequence: TGCGCCAGCAGCCAAGGAGTGGTGGTCGGGGGCAAAGAGACCCAGTACTTC.

The chain employs TRBV7-2 and TRBJ2-3; the D is unclear. Germline CDR1 reads SGHTA; CDR2 reads FQGNSA. This CDR3 is built from 17 residues. V dropped 0 bases and J dropped 5 bases, with 18 bases sitting between them. CDR3: CASSLARDIPRLDTQYF. CDR3 bases: TGTGCCAGCAGCTTAGCGCGAGACATCCCGCGCCTAGATACGCAGTATTTT.

V is TRBV4-1 and J is TRBJ2-4; TRBD1 matches 7 bases. This CDR3 is built from 16 residues. The ends lost 4 bases at V and 0 bases at J; junction bases unmatched: 6. Germline V gene data show CDR1 as MGHRA and CDR2 as YSYEKL. For the CDR3, the DNA is TGCGCCAGCAGCCGCGAGGGGGCGTTAGCCAAAAACATTCAGTACTTC. Translated: CASSREGALAKNIQYF.